This T cell receptor (beta chain) was captured in a study of shared clonotypes between healthy human individuals. Study as a whole: Each donor contributed plates that comprised three CD4 naive, three CD4 memory, two CD8 naive and one CD8 memory.

As concerns this clone: The identical CDR3 is also encoded by other nucleotide sequences in the sample.

Germline V gives CDR1 LGHNA, CDR2 YNFKEQ. The V end lost 0 bases, the J end lost 0 bases, and 9 bases lay between the germline ends. The CDR3 is 15 amino acids. Genomic DNA from each subset was divided evenly over several immunoSEQ plates. Sequencing was performed with immunoSEQ multiplex PCR; in TCRdb, only in-frame clones are kept and a portion is missing. The table lists approximately 1,000,000 clones, approximately 75% of them singletons, with roughly 0.83% in the top ten. The receptor's source is a man between 18 and 29 years old in good health. Some clones in this sample may be carry-over from other donors' samples. The sequenced material came from memory CD4+ T cells from PBMCs. Subset reported: CD45RA-negative fraction. The rearrangement joins TRBV4-2 to TRBJ2-7; D remains ambiguous. CDR3 nucleotide sequence: TGTGCCAGCAGCCAAGATCGCGGCAGCTCCTACGAGCAGTACTTC. This gives the protein CASSQDRGSSYEQYF.